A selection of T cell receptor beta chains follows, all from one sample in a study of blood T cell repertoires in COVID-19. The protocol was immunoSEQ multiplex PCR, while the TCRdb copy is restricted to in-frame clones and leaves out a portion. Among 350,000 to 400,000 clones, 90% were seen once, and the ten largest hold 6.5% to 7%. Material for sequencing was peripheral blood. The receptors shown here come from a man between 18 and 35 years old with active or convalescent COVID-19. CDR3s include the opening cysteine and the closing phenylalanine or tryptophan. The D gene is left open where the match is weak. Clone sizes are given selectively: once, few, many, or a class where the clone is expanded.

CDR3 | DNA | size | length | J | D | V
CASSILRISNQPQHF | TGTGCCAGTAGTATTTTGCGGATTAGCAATCAGCCCCAGCATTTT | - | 15 | TRBJ1-5 | - | TRBV19
CASSGSRGDTQYF | TGCGCCAGCAGCGGATCACGGGGAGATACGCAGTATTTT | - | 13 | TRBJ2-3 | - | TRBV5-1
CASSIPYSGRGSTDTQYF | TGTGCCAGCAGCATACCCTATAGCGGGAGGGGTAGCACAGATACGCAGTATTTT | - | 18 | TRBJ2-3 | TRBD2 | TRBV7-2
CASSPRLGAAGYEQYF | TGTGCCAGCAGCCCACGGTTGGGGGCAGCAGGCTACGAGCAGTACTTC | - | 16 | TRBJ2-7 | - | TRBV5-6
CASSPQEPGGPNEQFF | TGTGCCAGCTCCCCCCAAGAACCGGGAGGGCCGAATGAGCAGTTCTTC | - | 16 | TRBJ2-1 | TRBD2 | TRBV7-3
CASSPSGLAPQETQYF | TGTGCCAGCAGTCCCTCGGGACTAGCGCCCCAAGAGACCCAGTACTTC | - | 16 | TRBJ2-5 | TRBD2 | TRBV6-2/TRBV6-3
CASSKDRNTEAFF | TGTGCTAGCAGCAAAGACAGGAACACTGAAGCTTTCTTT | - | 13 | TRBJ1-1 | - | TRBV7-7
CASSLAGGPGYEQYF | TGTGCCAGCAGTCTAGCGGGAGGGCCGGGATACGAGCAGTACTTC | few | 15 | TRBJ2-7 | TRBD2 | TRBV6-2/TRBV6-3
CASSLSRPGDGNTIYF | TGTGCCAGCAGTTTATCCCGCCCAGGGGACGGAAACACCATATATTTT | - | 16 | TRBJ1-3 | - | TRBV28
CASSLGQGRSPLHF | TGTGCCAGCAGCTTAGGACAGGGTCGGTCACCCCTCCACTTT | - | 14 | TRBJ1-6 | TRBD1 | TRBV7-6
CASSPNDIIRGGGTEAFF | TGTGCCAGCAGCCCGAACGACATAATTAGGGGGGGCGGCACTGAAGCTTTCTTT | - | 18 | TRBJ1-1 | - | TRBV7-2
CASSQGTSGSSDTQYF | TGCGCCAGCAGCCAGGGGACTAGCGGGAGTTCAGATACGCAGTATTTT | - | 16 | TRBJ2-3 | TRBD2 | TRBV4-3
CASSIATGLGELFF | TGTGCCAGTAGTATAGCCACAGGGCTCGGGGAGCTGTTTTTT | - | 14 | TRBJ2-2 | - | TRBV19
CASRRGDLYNEQFF | TGTGCCAGTAGACGGGGGGACTTATACAATGAGCAGTTCTTC | - | 14 | TRBJ2-1 | TRBD2 | TRBV19
CASSLDRGYTDTQYF | TGTGCCAGCAGCTTGGACAGGGGATACACAGATACGCAGTATTTT | - | 15 | TRBJ2-3 | TRBD1 | TRBV5-6
CASRTDRGPNYGYTF | TGTGCCAGCAGAACCGACAGGGGTCCCAACTATGGCTACACCTTC | - | 15 | TRBJ1-2 | TRBD1 | TRBV6-5
CASRESVPHYGYTF | TGTGCCAGCAGAGAGTCCGTACCGCACTATGGCTACACCTTC | - | 14 | TRBJ1-2 | - | TRBV6-5
CASSLGTGGPSGGYTF | TGTGCCAGCAGTTTGGGGACAGGGGGCCCTTCGGGTGGCTACACCTTC | - | 16 | TRBJ1-2 | TRBD1 | TRBV28
CASSAEGGTGGRTDTQYF | TGTGCCAGCAGCGCGGAGGGCGGGACAGGGGGCAGGACAGATACGCAGTATTTT | - | 18 | TRBJ2-3 | TRBD1 | TRBV9
CASSSFSGAHEQYF | TGTGCCAGCAGCTCATTTAGCGGGGCCCATGAGCAGTACTTC | - | 14 | TRBJ2-7 | TRBD2 | TRBV7-2
CASSLTPPTGDGYTF | TGTGCCAGCAGCTTAACCCCCCCGACAGGGGATGGCTACACCTTC | - | 15 | TRBJ1-2 | TRBD1 | TRBV7-9
CASSKMTGPTIYF | TGTGCCAGCAGTAAAATGACAGGCCCCACCATATATTTT | - | 13 | TRBJ1-3 | - | TRBV28
CASLRSSGRYEQYF | TGTGCCAGCCTCAGGTCTAGCGGGAGATACGAGCAGTACTTC | - | 14 | TRBJ2-7 | TRBD2 | TRBV2